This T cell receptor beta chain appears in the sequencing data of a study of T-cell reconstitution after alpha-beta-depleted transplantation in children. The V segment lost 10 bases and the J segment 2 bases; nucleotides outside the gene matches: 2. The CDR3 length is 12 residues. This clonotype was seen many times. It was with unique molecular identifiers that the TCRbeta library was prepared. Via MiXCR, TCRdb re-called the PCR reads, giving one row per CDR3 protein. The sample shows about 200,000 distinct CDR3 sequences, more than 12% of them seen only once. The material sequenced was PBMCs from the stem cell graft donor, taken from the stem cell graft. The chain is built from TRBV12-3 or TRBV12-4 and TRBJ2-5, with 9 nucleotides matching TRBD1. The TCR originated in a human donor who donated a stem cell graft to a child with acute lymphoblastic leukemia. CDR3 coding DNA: TGTGCCACCGGGACAGGGCAAGAGACCCAGTACTTC. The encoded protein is CATGTGQETQYF.